Listed below are T cell receptor beta chains from one sample, sequenced in a study of blood T cell repertoires in COVID-19. Sequencing was performed with immunoSEQ multiplex PCR; in TCRdb, only in-frame clones are kept and a portion is missing. This sample has about 260,000 clones, with more than 75% found just once. The sequenced sample consisted of peripheral blood. Every receptor here comes from a man aged 35-49 years who had recovered from COVID-19. CDR3s include the opening cysteine and the closing phenylalanine or tryptophan. The order of the fields is D gene, V gene, clone size, J gene, CDR3 protein, CDR3 DNA. D genes are given only for firm matches. Size is stated for part of the rows, as once, few or many counts, or as a class when the clone is expanded.

D: NA
V: TRBV6-2/TRBV6-3
size: NA
J: TRBJ2-7
CDR3: CASSSFQGYEQYF
DNA: TGTGCCAGCAGTTCCTTTCAGGGATACGAGCAGTACTTC

D: NA
V: TRBV7-9
size: NA
J: TRBJ2-7
CDR3: CASSLMRDEQYF
DNA: TGTGCCAGCAGCTTAATGAGAGACGAGCAGTACTTC

D: TRBD2
V: TRBV19
size: NA
J: TRBJ2-1
CDR3: CASTDYGTSGNNEQFF
DNA: TGTGCCAGTACCGACTACGGGACTAGCGGTAACAATGAGCAGTTCTTC

D: NA
V: TRBV18
size: NA
J: TRBJ2-2
CDR3: CASSPGTGTSTGELFF
DNA: TGTGCCAGCTCACCCGGGACAGGGACTAGCACCGGGGAGCTGTTTTTT

D: TRBD1
V: TRBV11-1
size: NA
J: TRBJ2-1
CDR3: CASSLGQGIYNEQFF
DNA: TGTGCCAGCAGCCTCGGACAGGGGATATACAATGAGCAGTTCTTC

D: TRBD2
V: TRBV2
size: NA
J: TRBJ2-7
CDR3: CASLSGTSGSYEQYF
DNA: TGTGCCAGCCTCAGCGGGACTAGCGGGAGCTACGAGCAGTACTTC

D: NA
V: TRBV6-6
size: NA
J: TRBJ2-3
CDR3: CASSPSTDTQYF
DNA: TGTGCCAGCAGCCCGAGCACAGATACGCAGTATTTT

D: NA
V: TRBV5-1
size: NA
J: TRBJ2-3
CDR3: CASTLTLANTDTQYF
DNA: TGCGCCAGCACCCTGACGCTAGCCAACACAGATACGCAGTATTTT

D: NA
V: TRBV5-4
size: NA
J: TRBJ1-1
CDR3: CASSSGGPQGNTEAFF
DNA: TGTGCCAGCAGCTCGGGGGGGCCACAGGGGAACACTGAAGCTTTCTTT

D: TRBD1
V: TRBV29-1
size: NA
J: TRBJ1-1
CDR3: CSVVQGRTEAFF
DNA: TGCAGCGTCGTACAGGGGAGGACTGAAGCTTTCTTT

D: TRBD1
V: TRBV5-6
size: NA
J: TRBJ2-7
CDR3: CASSSNIVRQGSAYF
DNA: TGTGCCAGCAGCTCTAATATTGTCAGACAGGGGTCGGCGTACTTC

D: TRBD2
V: TRBV15
size: few
J: TRBJ2-7
CDR3: CATSRDRAGGYEQYF
DNA: TGTGCCACCAGCAGAGACAGAGCGGGGGGCTACGAGCAGTACTTC

D: NA
V: TRBV30
size: NA
J: TRBJ2-7
CDR3: CAWSSSNEQYF
DNA: TGTGCCTGGAGTTCTTCTAACGAGCAGTACTTC

D: NA
V: TRBV29-1
size: NA
J: TRBJ2-1
CDR3: CSLLGGGRGVQFF
DNA: TGCAGCCTCCTGGGGGGGGGCAGAGGGGTCCAGTTCTTC

D: NA
V: TRBV7-9
size: once
J: TRBJ1-4
CDR3: CASSLGVGENEKLFF
DNA: TGTGCCAGCAGCTTAGGGGTAGGGGAAAATGAAAAACTGTTTTTT

D: NA
V: TRBV21-1
size: NA
J: TRBJ2-7
CDR3: CASSLTGTGGEGDYEQYF
DNA: TGTGCCAGCAGCCTCACCGGGACAGGGGGCGAAGGGGACTACGAGCAGTACTTC

D: NA
V: TRBV11-2
size: once
J: TRBJ2-3
CDR3: CASSFQGRSTDTQYF
DNA: TGTGCCAGCAGCTTCCAGGGGCGAAGTACAGATACGCAGTATTTT

D: TRBD1
V: TRBV5-1
size: NA
J: TRBJ1-2
CDR3: CASSATGGVFNGYTF
DNA: TGCGCCAGCAGCGCGACAGGGGGCGTATTCAATGGCTACACCTTC